A single sample is the source of the 25 T cell receptor beta chains below, sequenced in a study of quantifying T cell responses using KT2 cells. Background on the study: RNA was reverse transcribed with TCR alpha and beta constant-region primers.

The cDNA 3' end received a ligated oligonucleotide with a UMI. First-round PCR used three to four cycles and beta primers RC1.1 and RC1.2 covering TRBC1 and TRBC2. TCRdb analysed the UMI-ligation and nested PCR reads with MiXCR anew, one entry per CDR3 protein. The table records tens of thousands of distinct CDR3 sequences, about 7.1% of them present only once. Sequencing was carried out using PBMCs spiked with cells of the T cell clone KT2. The receptors were sampled from a human donor.

There are a few counts of this clonotype. The rearrangement links TRBV29-1 to TRBJ1-5; tentatively, D is TRBD1 (5 bases). Trimming took off 4 bases at V and 3 bases at J, with 16 bases between the two ends. This CDR3 has 15 residues. Germline CDR1 is SQVTM and CDR2 is ANQGSEA. CDR3 in DNA: TGCAGCGTTGTCTTGGGGCAGGGCTACAATCAGCCCCAGCATTTT. Amino acids: CSVVLGQGYNQPQHF.

There are many counts of this clonotype. The rearrangement joins TRBV7-2 to TRBJ2-3; D remains ambiguous. V was cut by 3 bases and J by 3 bases, with 4 bases left in between. The CDR3 runs 12 residues. CDR1 SGHTA and CDR2 FQGNSA come from the germline V gene. CDR3 amino acids: CASSFYTDTQYF. The CDR3, as DNA: TGTGCCAGCAGCTTCTATACAGATACGCAGTATTTT.

The chain couples TRBV27 to TRBJ2-5; D ambiguous. Germline V gene sequence: CDR1 MNHEY, CDR2 SMNVEV (reference sequence). The CDR3 sequence is 14 residues long. V was clipped by 6 bases and J by 7 bases, with 18 bases between them. The CDR3 spells CASSSLSDFGTQYF. For the CDR3, the DNA is TGTGCCAGCAGCTCGCTTTCCGACTTCGGGACCCAGTACTTC.

The rearrangement joins TRBV20-1 to TRBJ1-2, with D uncertain. This CDR3 contains 15 residues. Trimming stripped 3 bases from V and 4 bases from J, with 18 bases between. CDR1 and CDR2 (germline): DFQATT, SNEGSKA (reference sequence). The CDR3 region has the DNA TGCAGTGCTAGTATTTCGGGGAAAAGGACCTATGGCTACACCTTC. Protein sequence: CSASISGKRTYGYTF.

This clonotype was counted many times. The chain links TRBV5-6 to TRBJ1-6; D gene uncertain. Germline CDR1 SGHDT, CDR2 YYEEEE. This CDR3 is built from 15 residues. The ends were cut back, 0 bases at V and 13 bases at J, with 17 bases in the middle. The CDR3 bases are TGTGCCAGCAGCTTGGGTGCACAGATCCACTACCCCCTCCACTTT. This translates into CASSLGAQIHYPLHF. Using reference TRBV5-6 and TRBJ1-6 for the parts outside the CDR3, the full variable domain is DAGVTQSPTHLIKTRGQQVTLRCSPKSGHDTVSWYQQALGQGPQFIFQYYEEEERQRGNFPDRFSGHQFPNYSSELNVNALLLGDSALYLCASSLGAQIHYPLHFGNGTRLTVT.

There are many counts of this clonotype. The V call is TRBV2, the J call TRBJ2-4, with D perhaps assigned TRBD1 or TRBD2 (6 bases each). Per germline, CDR1 SNHLY and CDR2 FYNNEI. V was trimmed by 6 bases and J by 0 bases, leaving 15 bases between them. The CDR3 length is 16 residues. This chain's CDR3 is CASRRGRTLAKNIQYF. The CDR3 DNA is TGTGCCAGCAGGAGGGGGAGGACGCTAGCCAAAAACATTCAGTACTTC.

This clonotype has a handful of counts. This rearrangement joins TRBV13 to TRBJ1-3; a weak D match, TRBD1 (6 bases). V was cut by 4 bases and J by 5 bases, with 12 bases left in between. Germline V gives CDR1 PRHDT, CDR2 FYEKMQ (reference sequence). The CDR3 loop spans 14 amino acids. CDR3 loop: CASSSGTRRNTIYF. CDR3 in DNA: TGTGCCAGCAGCTCGGGGACAAGAAGAAACACCATATATTTT. The complete variable domain, with remaining parts taken from reference TRBV13 and TRBJ1-3, reads AAGVIQSPRHLIKEKRETATLKCYPIPRHDTVYWYQQGPGQDPQFLISFYEKMQSDKGSIPDRFSAQQFSDYHSELNMSSLELGDSALYFCASSSGTRRNTIYFGEGSWLTVV.

This clonotype has ten or more counts. The chain uses TRBV6-5 and TRBJ1-2, with 10 bases lining up with TRBD1. Per germline, CDR1 MNHEY and CDR2 SVGAGI. The CDR3 loop spans 17 amino acids. With 2 bases clipped from V and 2 bases from J, the junction kept 8 bases outside the gene matches. The CDR3 loop is CASSYHALGQGNYGYTF. CDR3 coding DNA: TGTGCCAGCAGTTACCACGCCCTGGGACAGGGGAACTATGGCTACACCTTC.

This clonotype was recorded a few times. The chain uses TRBV12-3 or TRBV12-4 and TRBJ1-1; 9 nucleotides agree with TRBD1. The CDR3 runs to 14 residues. V was clipped by 5 bases and J by 1 base; unmatched bases: 2. CDR3 coding DNA: TGTGCCAGCAGTGTACAGGGGGCGAACACTGAAGCTTTCTTT. Translated: CASSVQGANTEAFF.

This clonotype was picked up many times. The chain is built from TRBV14 and TRBJ2-7; TRBD2 matches 7 bases. From germline, CDR1 is SGHDN and CDR2 FVKESK. This CDR3 region has 15 residues. J was trimmed by 2 bases and V by 0 bases; bases with no gene match: 4. DNA for the CDR3: TGTGCCAGCAGCCAAGATTGGAGCGGGGCCTACGAGCAGTACTTC. Amino acids: CASSQDWSGAYEQYF. The whole variable domain, filled in from reference TRBV14 and TRBJ2-7, reads EAGVTQFPSHSVIEKGQTVTLRCDPISGHDNLYWYRRVMGKEIKFLLHFVKESKQDESGMPNNRFLAERTGGTYSTLKVQPAELEDSGVYFCASSQDWSGAYEQYFGPGTRLTVT.

By sample share, this clonotype is medium-sized (0.01 to 0.1%). The gene calls are TRBV24-1 and TRBJ2-2; 9 bases align to TRBD1. This CDR3 comprises 15 residues. The V and J ends lost 4 bases and 5 bases, in that order; junction bases with no gene match: 4. The germline V gene has CDR1 KGHDR and CDR2 SFDVKD. The CDR3 is CATSDRDRETGELFF. The DNA for the CDR3 is TGTGCCACCAGTGACCGGGACAGGGAAACCGGGGAGCTGTTTTTT.

This clonotype was seen ten or more times. V usage is TRBV29-1 and J usage is TRBJ2-1; 7 bases are shared with TRBD2. CDR1 and CDR2 from the germline V gene are SQVTM and ANQGSEA. Trimming took 1 base from V and 0 from J; bases not matched to a gene: 18. This CDR3 has 20 residues. This CDR3 is CSVEGCASGDPHSSYNEQFF. Written as DNA, the CDR3 is TGCAGCGTTGAAGGCTGCGCTAGCGGCGACCCCCACAGCTCCTACAATGAGCAGTTCTTC.

This clonotype has at least ten counts. The V call is TRBV10-3, the J call TRBJ1-1; D is unclear. Deletions cut 4 bases from V and 2 bases from J, with 11 bases between. Germline V gene lookup returns CDR1 ENHRY and CDR2 SYGVKD. This CDR3 spans 14 amino acids. The DNA of the CDR3 is TGTGCCATCAGTGGGAGGGAAGAAAACACTGAAGCTTTCTTT. Its protein product is CAISGREENTEAFF.

This clonotype was picked up a small number of times. The chain recombines TRBV28 with TRBJ2-7; D ambiguous. The CDR3 is made up of 14 amino acids. Trimming pared 4 bases from V and 0 bases from J, leaving 10 bases between. The germline V gene encodes CDR1 MDHEN and CDR2 SYDVKM. The CDR3 protein is CASSSTVSSYEQYF. The CDR3 nucleotides read TGTGCCAGCAGTTCTACAGTTAGCTCCTACGAGCAGTACTTC.

The chain employs TRBV7-9 and TRBJ1-6; 11 positions match TRBD1. V was pared by 4 bases and J by 1 base, with 3 bases of the junction left unmatched. CDR1 is SEHNR and CDR2 is FQNEAQ in the germline V gene (reference sequence). The CDR3 is 17 amino acids. The CDR3 region is CASSSWDRGSYNSPLHF. In DNA form, the CDR3 reads TGTGCCAGCAGCTCTTGGGACAGGGGGTCCTATAATTCACCCCTCCACTTT.

This clonotype was observed at least ten times. CDR3 region: CASAGISGRAGNEQFF. The CDR3 DNA reads TGCGCCAGCGCGGGAATTAGCGGGAGGGCGGGGAATGAGCAGTTCTTC. The chain carries TRBV4-1 and TRBJ2-1; 11 positions match TRBD2. The CDR3 is 16 amino acids. The germline gives CDR1 MGHRA, CDR2 YSYEKL. With 8 bases clipped from V and 7 bases from J, the junction kept 13 bases outside the gene matches.

As concerns this clonotype: Since a much larger clone is just one base distant, this may be a read error. The rearrangement links TRBV6-2 or TRBV6-3 to TRBJ2-1; D possibly corresponds to TRBD2 (6 bases). The CDR3 is made up of 16 amino acids. Germline assignment: CDR1 MNHEY and CDR2 SVGEGT. With 0 bases removed from V and 9 bases from J, the gap between germline ends came to 18 bases. The CDR3 protein is CASSYSGGVGCGEQFF. The CDR3 nucleotides are TGTGCCAGCAGTTACTCGGGGGGAGTGGGCTGTGGTGAGCAGTTCTTC.

This clonotype showed up many times. This rearrangement joins TRBV28 to TRBJ2-3; 8 nucleotides match TRBD2. V lost 5 bases, J lost 1 base, and 5 bases stayed unmatched. The CDR3 spans 15 residues. Per the germline V gene, CDR1 is MDHEN and CDR2 is SYDVKM. This CDR3 is CASSTGRGGTDTQYF. CDR3 DNA: TGTGCCAGCAGTACGGGGCGGGGGGGCACAGATACGCAGTATTTT.

This clonotype was observed a handful of times. The CDR3 loop is CASTPLHTGEDTQYF. CDR3 in DNA: TGCGCCAGCACTCCGCTCCATACAGGGGAAGATACGCAGTATTTT. This chain connects TRBV5-1 to TRBJ2-3, with 7 positions matching TRBD1. The junction had 12 bases not matched to a gene; V was cut back by 6 bases and J by 5 bases. Per germline, CDR1 SGHRS and CDR2 YFSETQ. The CDR3 is 15 residues long.

The rearrangement uses TRBV5-1 and TRBJ1-5; TRBD1 aligns across 9 bases. Trimming removed 2 bases from V and 7 bases from J; junction bases left unmatched: 1. Germline CDR1 is SGHRS and CDR2 is YFSETQ. The CDR3 runs 13 residues. The CDR3 loop is CASSFTGGQPQHF. CDR3 DNA: TGCGCCAGCAGCTTTACAGGGGGCCAGCCCCAGCATTTT.

The CDR3, as DNA: TGTGCCAGCAAAGTTTCGAGGTCCTACAATGAGCAGTTCTTC. It translates to CASKVSRSYNEQFF. The V gene is TRBV2, the J gene TRBJ2-1; the D is unclear. CDR1 is SNHLY and CDR2 is FYNNEI in the germline V gene. V shed 7 bases and J shed 1 base, with 11 bases lying between them. There are 14 residues in the CDR3.

This clonotype has a handful of counts. The chain is built from TRBV7-2 and TRBJ1-1; 10 bases align to TRBD1. The ends lost 5 bases at V and 8 bases at J; junction bases unmatched: 5. Germline V gene lookup returns CDR1 SGHTA and CDR2 FQGNSA. CDR3 length equals 13 residues. Written as DNA, the CDR3 is TGTGCCAGCAGCCCTGACAGGGGGCGAGAAGCTTTCTTT. This translates into CASSPDRGREAFF. Filled out from reference TRBV7-2 and TRBJ1-1, the complete variable domain reads GAGVSQSPSNKVTEKGKDVELRCDPISGHTALYWYRQSLGQGLEFLIYFQGNSAPDKSGLPSDRFSAERTGGSVSTLTIQRTQQEDSAVYLCASSPDRGREAFFGQGTRLTVV.

This clonotype turned up a few times. The chain couples TRBV5-1 to TRBJ2-7, with 8 bases that match TRBD2. The junction had 6 bases not matched to a gene; V was cut back by 0 bases and J by 4 bases. CDR1 SGHRS and CDR2 YFSETQ come from the germline V gene. This CDR3 comprises 15 residues. CDR3 nucleotides: TGCGCCAGCAGCTTGGAACGGGGGGGCTTGTACGAGCAGTACTTC. Protein sequence: CASSLERGGLYEQYF. The entire variable domain, with the rest obtained from reference TRBV5-1 and TRBJ2-7, is as follows: KAGVTQTPRYLIKTRGQQVTLSCSPISGHRSVSWYQQTPGQGLQFLFEYFSETQRNKGNFPGRFSGRQFSNSRSEMNVSTLELGDSALYLCASSLERGGLYEQYFGPGTRLTVT.

This clonotype was seen at least ten times. The chain carries TRBV20-1 and TRBJ2-3; possible D gene TRBD1, 6 bases. CDR3 length: 14 amino acids. The germline V gene encodes CDR1 DFQATT and CDR2 SNEGSKA (reference sequence). Trimming left V 8 bases short and J 0 bases short, with 15 bases between. The CDR3 spells CSSGQSSSTDTQYF. CDR3 coding DNA: TGCAGTTCCGGACAGTCGTCTAGCACAGATACGCAGTATTTT.

This clonotype was observed many times. The chain joins TRBV6-1 to TRBJ1-2; 11 nucleotides align to TRBD1. The V and J ends lost 7 bases and 3 bases, in that order; junction bases with no gene match: 10. The CDR3 is 16 residues long. Germline assignment: CDR1 MNHNS and CDR2 SASEGT. This CDR3 is CASKITGTGGYYGYTF. The CDR3 bases are TGTGCCAGCAAAATAACCGGGACAGGGGGTTACTATGGCTACACCTTC.